This TCR beta chain came from a study of tissue T cells after allogeneic stem cell transplantation. The table lists this clone with a few counts. Sequenced by immunoSEQ multiplex PCR; TCRdb stores in-frame clones only, minus some. The table records around 4,100 clones, about 64% of them present only once. Comparators without hematopoietic cell transplant had other cancers, at least five gastrointestinal samples, and no known gastrointestinal disease. This specimen was tissue from the esophagus, taken at autopsy. The TCR sequence derives from an older female donor with lung cancer.

CDR3 DNA sequence: TGTGCCAGCAGCGGGGGACAGGGGAACACCATATATTTT. It codes for CASSGGQGNTIYF. The chain combines TRBV7-8 with TRBJ1-3; 10 positions agree with TRBD1. CDR1 is SGHVS and CDR2 is FQNEAQ in the germline V gene. The ends lost 5 bases at V and 7 bases at J; junction bases unmatched: 2. The CDR3 sequence is 13 residues long.